This T cell receptor beta chain emerged from a study of T-cell reconstitution after alpha-beta-depleted transplantation in children. Study results and caveats: Roughly two months post-transplant, alpha-beta T cells reportedly originated from several hundred graft clones that had expanded. Once a year had passed after transplant, T-cell counts and diversity came mostly from newly produced T cells. Diversity of TCRbeta at day 60 was high in some patients, arising from surviving recipient T cells and thymic progenitors.

Comment on this clonotype: Its specificity is not known.

Unique molecular identifiers tagged the TCRbeta library. Using its own MiXCR run on the PCR reads, TCRdb lists one record per CDR3 protein. The profile covers a few hundred thousand distinct CDR3 sequences, with roughly 13% appearing a single time and around 2% taken by the ten largest. CDR1 GTSNPN and CDR2 SVGIG come from the germline V gene (reference sequence). The length of the CDR3 is 17 residues. The germline V and J ends were trimmed by 3 bases and 2 bases, with 20 bases remaining between them. The material was PBMCs, mostly from graft donor cells, obtained 360 days after TCRalphabeta/CD19-depleted stem cell transplant. The chain combines TRBV30 with TRBJ2-1, with a possible D match to TRBD1 (6 bases). This TCR derives from a male patient aged 10 to 17 who had a stem cell transplant for acute myeloid leukemia, so the T cells may come from the graft donor. The chain's CDR3 is CAWSSRRQQGPYNEQFF. CDR3 sequence (DNA): TGTGCCTGGAGCTCACGAAGACAACAGGGCCCCTACAATGAGCAGTTCTTC.